This section outlines one T cell receptor beta chain sequence together with its context. These data belong to a study of blood T cell repertoires in COVID-19. At the level of the study: Sites in the United States, Italy and Spain provided acute and convalescent COVID-19 samples. Nucleic acid was either cDNA or gDNA, and it came from T cells, B-cell-depleted T cells, or PBMCs.

In the authors' workflow: Reference gene primer amplification gave nucleated cell count estimates. TCRdb's copy holds only in-frame clones and misses some; the assay was immunoSEQ multiplex PCR. D and trimming come from the DNA, and the V and J calls and clone size come from that table. The sample shows more than 45,000 clones, 85% to 90% of them seen only once. Enrolment of Seattle patients took place during active infection, and they were followed longitudinally. The germline gives CDR1 SGHRS, CDR2 YFSETQ. The CDR3 consists of 13 residues. Trimming removed 4 bases from V and 4 bases from J; junction bases left unmatched: 2.

This clonotype was obtained from a woman of 80 years or more with COVID-19, enrolled during active disease. The chain couples TRBV5-1 to TRBJ1-5, with TRBD1 matching over 7 bases. What was sequenced was peripheral blood. The CDR3 is CASSRTGNQPQHF. In DNA, the CDR3 is TGCGCCAGCAGCCGGACAGGAAATCAGCCCCAGCATTTT.